The 27 T cell receptor beta chains below were found in one sample sequenced in a study of regulatory T cells in long-lasting Graves disease. The TCR beta library used iRepertoire HTBI primers with Arm-PCR amplification of CDR3. TCRdb passed the multiplex PCR reads through MiXCR, listing each CDR3 protein once. The sample has fewer than 450,000 distinct CDR3 sequences; 20% are singletons. Indicated time point: persistent/refractory GD, antithyroid drugs over 5 years with positive TRAb. PBMC RNA served as the TCR library source. The sample in question was peripheral blood mononuclear cells (PBMCs), obtained when the disease was refractory, from a patient treated with antithyroid drugs. All receptors come from a female donor with Graves disease.

V usage is TRBV4-1 and J usage is TRBJ2-2, with 9 bases fitting TRBD2. Per germline, CDR1 MGHRA and CDR2 YSYEKL. Germline trimming cut 1 base from V and 0 bases from J; bases unmatched to any gene: 9. The CDR3 sequence is 19 residues long. The CDR3 loop is CASSQVFGAGGANTGELFF. As DNA, the CDR3 is TGCGCCAGCAGCCAAGTCTTCGGAGCGGGGGGAGCGAACACCGGGGAGCTGTTTTTT.

This clonotype was seen at least ten times. The chain uses TRBV12-5 and TRBJ1-5; D unresolved. CDR3 length equals 14 residues. The germline V gene encodes CDR1 LGHNT and CDR2 FRNRAP. The V end was cut by 1 base, the J end by 4 bases, with 8 bases between. CDR3: CASGLGTANQPQHF. The CDR3 nucleotides are TGTGCTAGTGGTTTGGGGACGGCAAATCAGCCCCAGCATTTT.

This clonotype came up many times. This chain connects TRBV12-3 or TRBV12-4 to TRBJ2-7; 10 bases are a match to TRBD1. The CDR3 runs 18 residues. V lost 1 base to trimming and J lost 3 bases; unmatched junction nucleotides: 12. The CDR3 sequence: CASSLGETGGPNYYEQYF. The CDR3, as DNA: TGTGCCAGCAGTTTAGGCGAGACAGGGGGCCCAAATTACTACGAGCAGTACTTC.

This clonotype was counted between two and nine times. This sequence joins TRBV12-5 and TRBJ2-5, with 13 positions matching TRBD2. Germline CDR1 is LGHNT and CDR2 is FRNRAP. Trimming at V came to 1 base and at J to 1 base, leaving 15 bases not matched to a gene. This CDR3 has 21 amino acids. CDR3 in amino acids: CASGLASLGGGLAGRQETQYF. The CDR3 nucleotides read TGTGCTAGTGGTTTGGCCTCCCTCGGTGGGGGACTAGCGGGGCGCCAAGAGACCCAGTACTTC.

V is TRBV7-2 and J is TRBJ2-1; TRBD2 aligns across 13 bases. In germline, CDR1 is SGHTA, CDR2 FQGNSA. Trimming cost V 4 bases and J 2 bases; bases outside gene matches: 2. The CDR3 is 16 residues long. CDR3 coding DNA: TGTGCCAGCAGCTCGGGACTAGCGGGGCCCTACAATGAGCAGTTCTTC. As protein: CASSSGLAGPYNEQFF.

The rearrangement links TRBV24-1 to TRBJ2-7; D is ambiguous. V was trimmed by 3 bases and J by 5 bases, leaving 16 bases between them. The CDR3 runs to 15 residues. CDR1 is KGHDR and CDR2 is SFDVKD in the germline V gene. The chain's CDR3 is CATSDPDPTLDEQYF. The CDR3 bases are TGTGCCACCAGTGATCCGGACCCCACCCTAGACGAGCAGTACTTC.

This rearrangement joins TRBV6-1 to TRBJ1-1, with a weak D call TRBD1 (6 bases). There are 14 residues in the CDR3. Between the trimmed V and J ends, which lost 6 bases and 0 bases, there was a span of 11 bases. Germline V gene sequence: CDR1 MNHNS, CDR2 SASEGT. The CDR3 nucleotides read TGTGCCAGCAGGCCGGGACACTTGAACACTGAAGCTTTCTTT. Translated: CASRPGHLNTEAFF.

This clonotype was seen a handful of times. The chain links TRBV7-9 to TRBJ2-5, with a tentative D call TRBD2 (5 bases). Germline CDR1 reads SEHNR; CDR2 reads FQNEAQ (reference sequence). V shed 3 bases and J shed 5 bases, with 10 bases lying between them. The CDR3 runs 13 residues. The CDR3, as DNA: TGTGCCAGCAGCTTTGGGAGCGTGGAGACCCAGTACTTC. Its translation: CASSFGSVETQYF.

This sequence joins TRBV7-9 and TRBJ1-6; no definite D call. Deletions cut 11 bases from V and 3 bases from J, with 8 bases between. Germline V gives CDR1 SEHNR, CDR2 FQNEAQ (reference sequence). The CDR3 loop spans 12 amino acids. The CDR3 DNA is TGTGCCGTAAGCTACTATAATTCACCCCTCCACTTT. It yields the protein CAVSYYNSPLHF.

J is TRBJ1-5 and V is TRBV20-1, with 10 nucleotides matching TRBD1. The junction had 5 bases not matched to a gene; V was cut back by 6 bases and J by 6 bases. This CDR3 is built from 13 residues. Germline assignment: CDR1 DFQATT and CDR2 SNEGSKA (reference sequence). The CDR3 spells CSAQDRGGQPQHF. The CDR3 nucleotides read TGCAGTGCCCAGGACAGGGGGGGTCAGCCCCAGCATTTT.

V is TRBV19 and J is TRBJ2-6, with 7 bases fitting TRBD1. After removal of 3 bases from V and 0 bases from J, the junction contained 5 bases not matched to a gene. CDR3 size: 17 residues. CDR1 and CDR2 from the germline V gene are LNHDA and SQIVND (reference sequence). The CDR3 loop is CASSIYRGDSGANVLTF. In DNA form, the CDR3 reads TGTGCCAGTAGTATTTACAGGGGCGACTCTGGGGCCAACGTCCTGACTTTC.

This clonotype was counted only a few times. The V and J genes are TRBV20-1 and TRBJ1-6; the match to TRBD1 covers 7 bases. In germline, CDR1 is DFQATT, CDR2 SNEGSKA (reference sequence). There are 15 residues in the CDR3. V gave up 0 bases and J gave up 5 bases; unmatched junction bases: 4. The CDR3 spells CSARDYRGDNSPLHF. CDR3 sequence (DNA): TGCAGTGCTAGAGACTACAGGGGAGATAATTCACCCCTCCACTTT.

This clonotype was observed a few times. This rearrangement joins TRBV7-2 to TRBJ1-3; no firm D call. Trimming left V 5 bases short and J 0 bases short, with 11 bases between. This CDR3 comprises 15 residues. Germline V gene lookup returns CDR1 SGHTA and CDR2 FQGNSA. The CDR3 reads CASSPFGDSGNTIYF. The CDR3, as DNA: TGTGCCAGCAGCCCCTTCGGGGACTCTGGAAACACCATATATTTT.

A note on this clonotype: Germline is not matched at one junction end, which may reflect a read error. The chain has TRBV7-2 and TRBJ1-5, with D maybe TRBD1 (6 bases). Germline loops: CDR1 SGHTA, CDR2 FQGNSA. The CDR3 contains 14 residues. The CDR3 nucleotides read TGTGCCAGCAGCACCGGACAGTTCAATCAGCCCCGGCATTTT. This translates into CASSTGQFNQPRHF.

The table lists this clonotype with many counts. V and J are TRBV12-3 or TRBV12-4 and TRBJ1-1; 7 bases match TRBD1. The length of the CDR3 is 14 residues. Unmatched junction bases numbered 9, after V lost 5 bases and J lost 6 bases. Here the CDR3 reads CASSLQGILSEAFF. CDR3 in DNA: TGTGCCAGCAGTCTACAGGGGATACTGTCTGAAGCTTTCTTT.

There are a few counts of this clonotype. This chain joins TRBV6-1 and TRBJ2-7, with D tentatively TRBD1 or TRBD2 (6 bases each). V lost 6 bases to trimming and J lost 0 bases, with 15 bases between them. The CDR3 loop spans 15 amino acids. Germline V gene sequence: CDR1 MNHNS, CDR2 SASEGT. CDR3 nucleotides: TGTGCCAGCAGATCCCTAGGGGGGAGCTCCTACGAGCAGTACTTC. It codes for CASRSLGGSSYEQYF.

The chain is built from TRBV28 and TRBJ2-6; possible D gene TRBD2, 5 bases. From germline, CDR1 is MDHEN and CDR2 SYDVKM. Trimming removed 4 bases from V and 0 bases from J, with 10 bases in between. This CDR3 has 16 residues. CDR3 residues: CASSSPRDSGANVLTF. The CDR3 DNA reads as TGTGCCAGCAGTTCCCCGAGGGACTCTGGGGCCAACGTCCTGACTTTC.

Many counts were recorded for this clonotype. The chain is built from TRBV28 and TRBJ2-1; D is ambiguous. The V end lost 2 bases, the J end lost 6 bases, and 11 bases lay between the germline ends. The germline CDR1 and CDR2 sequences are MDHEN and SYDVKM. This CDR3 spans 14 amino acids. CDR3 nucleotides: TGTGCCAGCAGTTTAGCCCAGTCCATCAATGAGCAGTTCTTC. Protein product: CASSLAQSINEQFF.

This clonotype was seen a handful of times. The CDR3 nucleotides are TGTGCCAGTAGCCGGGAGTCGGGAAACATTCAGTACTTC. This codes for CASSRESGNIQYF. The rearrangement links TRBV19 to TRBJ2-4; D is perhaps TRBD2 (6 bases). The CDR3 extends over 13 amino acids. V was cut by 6 bases and J by 6 bases, with 12 bases left in between. Germline CDR1 is LNHDA and CDR2 is SQIVND (reference sequence).

The chain uses TRBV5-1 and TRBJ2-7; a weak D match, TRBD1 (6 bases). V was trimmed by 4 bases and J by 3 bases, leaving 20 bases between them. Germline CDR1 and CDR2: SGHRS and YFSETQ. This CDR3 is built from 16 residues. CDR3 in DNA: TGCGCCAGCAGCCCTCTTCCAGGACAGAGAATCTACGAGCAGTACTTC. Residues: CASSPLPGQRIYEQYF.

This clonotype was seen a handful of times. This chain connects TRBV20-1 to TRBJ2-7; no firm D call. The CDR3 consists of 14 residues. Germline V CDR1 and CDR2: DFQATT, SNEGSKA (reference sequence). V was pared by 6 bases and J by 0 bases, with 15 bases between. The CDR3 is CSAVALYLSYEQYF. DNA of the CDR3: TGCAGTGCAGTCGCCCTTTACCTCTCCTACGAGCAGTACTTC.

About this clonotype itself: An end of the junction does not agree with germline; a read error may underlie this. The chain joins TRBV12-3 or TRBV12-4 to TRBJ1-2; D is unclear. This CDR3 contains 13 residues. The CDR3 is CTSSPSGFYGYTF. DNA of the CDR3: TGTACCAGCAGCCCCTCGGGTTTCTATGGCTACACCTTC.

Details on this clonotype: Since a far larger clone is one base different, this is likely a read error. The J gene is TRBJ1-1, the V gene TRBV13; TRBD1 matches 7 bases. Germline V CDR1 and CDR2: PRHDT, FYEKMQ (reference sequence). This CDR3 is built from 13 residues. The CDR3 region has the DNA TGTGCCACCGTGACAGGGAGGTACACTGTAGCTTTCTTT. This codes for CATVTGRYTVAFF.

This clonotype was counted between two and nine times. The chain uses TRBV12-3 or TRBV12-4 and TRBJ1-1; D is unresolved. V dropped 4 bases and J dropped 0 bases, with 9 bases sitting between them. The CDR3 is 14 amino acids. CDR3 DNA sequence: TGTGCCAGCAGTTATGACACAGTGAACACTGAAGCTTTCTTT. It is translated as CASSYDTVNTEAFF.

This clonotype was counted between two and nine times. The chain recombines TRBV5-1 with TRBJ2-7; D may correspond to TRBD1 or TRBD2 (5 bases each). The CDR3 spans 15 residues. CDR1 and CDR2 (germline): SGHRS, YFSETQ. V lost 5 bases to trimming and J lost 3 bases, with 18 bases between them. The CDR3 DNA reads TGCGCCAGCAGACCGACAGTAGGGACGCACTACGAGCAGTACTTC. Its protein product is CASRPTVGTHYEQYF.

This clonotype was observed many times. This sequence joins TRBV6-5 and TRBJ2-5; D gene ambiguous. The V gene's germline CDR1 is MNHEY and CDR2 SVGAGI. V lost 0 bases to trimming and J lost 2 bases, with 7 bases between them. The CDR3 has 14 residues. CDR3 loop: CASSYSEVQETQYF. Written as DNA, the CDR3 is TGTGCCAGCAGTTACTCGGAAGTACAAGAGACCCAGTACTTC.

This clonotype was detected many times. The V and J genes are TRBV6-1 and TRBJ1-1; 8 nucleotides line up with TRBD1. The CDR3 length is 13 residues. Germline-derived CDR1 and CDR2 are MNHNS and SASEGT. The V segment lost 6 bases and the J segment 4 bases; nucleotides outside the gene matches: 4. The CDR3 DNA sequence: TGTGCCAGCAGGGACAGGGCCGCCACTGAAGCTTTCTTT. This encodes CASRDRAATEAFF.